This T cell receptor beta chain was recorded in a study of T-cell memory formation after mild COVID-19. Whole-study findings and limits: Cross-reactive memory apparently joined, as some responding clones appeared in pre-infection memory.

TCRdb re-called the 5' RACE reads through MiXCR, storing one row per CDR3 protein. The sample lists 110,000 or so distinct CDR3 sequences; about 20% were seen once. Points on this clonotype: Its antigen is unknown.

Specimen: PBMCs or a T cell subset sorted from them (not recorded which). This receptor was obtained from a man between 18 and 29 years old who had mild COVID-19 (a few samples of this study predate the infection). Cell type and time point are not known.

CDR3 nucleotide sequence: TGTGCCAGTAGCCCCTGGAGGGGAAACACTGAAGCTTTCTTT. Translating gives CASSPWRGNTEAFF. The chain combines TRBV19 with TRBJ1-1, with D tentatively TRBD1 (5 bases). V shed 6 bases and J shed 2 bases, with 13 bases lying between them. The CDR3 extends over 14 amino acids. From germline, CDR1 is LNHDA and CDR2 SQIVND (reference sequence). The full variable domain, with the rest looked up from reference TRBV19 and TRBJ1-1, is DGGITQSPKYLFRKEGQNVTLSCEQNLNHDAMYWYRQDPGQGLRLIYYSQIVNDFQKGDIAEGYSVSREKKESFPLTVTSAQKNPTAFYLCASSPWRGNTEAFFGQGTRLTVV.